This passage covers 13 T cell receptor beta chains from one sample sequenced in a study of lymphopenia after photon versus proton radiotherapy. This table comes from immunoSEQ multiplex PCR, and its TCRdb copy is limited to in-frame clones, with some not included. The data contain under 75,000 clones, less than 95% of them singletons. The sequencing here drew on peripheral blood, taken from a patient treated with photon-based radiotherapy. The receptor source for this set is a woman aged 40 to 49 with cholangiocarcinoma.

The chain combines TRBV6-5 with TRBJ1-2; tentative D call: TRBD1 (6 bases). Germline V gene sequence: CDR1 MNHEY, CDR2 SVGAGI. The CDR3 loop spans 14 amino acids. V dropped 5 bases and J dropped 8 bases, with 18 bases sitting between them. The CDR3 loop is CASSGGMGARGYTF. The CDR3 DNA reads as TGTGCCAGCAGTGGAGGGATGGGGGCCAGGGGCTACACCTTC.

V and J are TRBV9 and TRBJ2-1; possibly TRBD2 for D (6 bases). The CDR3 loop spans 16 amino acids. V shed 4 bases and J shed 0 bases, with 14 bases lying between them. Germline loops: CDR1 SGDLS, CDR2 YYNGEE. CDR3 nucleotide sequence: TGTGCCAGCAGCACCTGGGGACTGGGCTCCTACAATGAGCAGTTCTTC. Protein: CASSTWGLGSYNEQFF.

The chain employs TRBV7-8 and TRBJ2-3; D call uncertain. This CDR3 is 17 amino acids long. Germline V gene sequence: CDR1 SGHVS, CDR2 FQNEAQ. Between the trimmed V and J ends, which lost 5 bases and 2 bases, there was a span of 20 bases. CDR3 residues: CASSPHLRVAPTDTQYF. The CDR3 nucleotides read TGTGCCAGCAGCCCGCACCTTCGGGTTGCCCCCACAGATACGCAGTATTTT.

The chain employs TRBV4-1 and TRBJ2-3; a possible D gene is TRBD1 (5 bases). In germline, CDR1 is MGHRA, CDR2 YSYEKL. V gave up 0 bases and J gave up 1 base, with 11 bases separating them. The CDR3 loop spans 16 amino acids. CDR3 loop: CASSQDRGGGTDTQYF. The DNA for the CDR3 is TGCGCCAGCAGCCAAGATAGGGGCGGAGGCACAGATACGCAGTATTTT.

Only a few counts were recorded for this clone. The chain joins TRBV7-9 to TRBJ1-3; D is unclear. CDR1 and CDR2 from the germline V gene are SEHNR and FQNEAQ (reference sequence). The CDR3 consists of 14 residues. V was pared by 0 bases and J by 0 bases, with 3 bases between. CDR3 DNA: TGTGCCAGCAGCTTAGCGGGCTCTGGAAACACCATATATTTT. This sequence encodes CASSLAGSGNTIYF.

The chain recombines TRBV2 with TRBJ2-5; D not resolved. Germline CDR1 SNHLY, CDR2 FYNNEI. CDR3 length: 14 residues. V was cut by 7 bases and J by 2 bases, with 14 bases left in between. CDR3 nucleotides: TGTGCCAGCACTTTGCTGGGCCGTCAAGAGACCCAGTACTTC. Translated: CASTLLGRQETQYF.

This sequence joins TRBV28 and TRBJ1-4, with D perhaps matching TRBD1 (6 bases). Germline V CDR1 and CDR2: MDHEN, SYDVKM. CDR3 length: 16 residues. Trimming shortened V by 1 base and J by 8 bases, and 17 bases separated the two germline ends. CDR3 bases: TGTGCCAGCAGTTTATCGCCACGGGGGGCCCGCGAAAAACTGTTTTTT. Protein: CASSLSPRGAREKLFF.

J is TRBJ2-7 and V is TRBV5-6; the D is unclear. CDR1 and CDR2 from the germline V gene are SGHDT and YYEEEE. CDR3 size: 14 residues. Trimming cost V 4 bases and J 3 bases, with 14 bases left between them. The CDR3 coding sequence is TGTGCCAGCAGCGACTCAAGCTTGAGCTACGAGCAGTACTTC. Its protein product is CASSDSSLSYEQYF.

The table lists this clone with a count of one. The V gene is TRBV20-1, the J gene TRBJ2-1; D gene uncertain. The CDR3 runs 11 residues. Trimming took off 5 bases at V and 9 bases at J, with 11 bases between the two ends. The germline CDR1 and CDR2 sequences are DFQATT and SNEGSKA (reference sequence). The CDR3 sequence: CSAFFGVEQFF. The CDR3 DNA is TGCAGTGCTTTCTTCGGCGTTGAGCAGTTCTTC.

The gene calls are TRBV6-1 and TRBJ1-5; TRBD1 might be the D (5 bases). The length of the CDR3 is 15 residues. V lost 2 bases and J lost 8, with 16 bases in between. Germline CDR1 is MNHNS and CDR2 is SASEGT. The CDR3 region is CASSETGPTREPQHF. CDR3 nucleotide sequence: TGTGCCAGCAGTGAAACGGGACCGACCAGGGAGCCCCAGCATTTT.

The chain has TRBV20-1 and TRBJ2-1; D gene unclear. Germline V CDR1 and CDR2: DFQATT, SNEGSKA (reference sequence). The germline V and J ends were trimmed by 6 bases and 7 bases, with 10 bases remaining between them. The CDR3 has 11 residues. For the CDR3, the DNA is TGCAGTGCCAACCTATGGAATGAGCAGTTCTTC. Translating gives CSANLWNEQFF.

The gene calls are TRBV5-1 and TRBJ1-1; D gene unclear. V lost 2 bases to trimming and J lost 4 bases, with 15 bases between them. Germline CDR1 is SGHRS and CDR2 is YFSETQ. There are 15 residues in the CDR3. Here the CDR3 DNA reads TGCGCCAGCAGCTTCACAAGGGCCCCGGGCACTGAAGCTTTCTTT. Translating it yields CASSFTRAPGTEAFF.

The V gene is TRBV7-8, the J gene TRBJ2-3, with 9 bases matching TRBD2. The germline gives CDR1 SGHVS, CDR2 FQNEAQ. J was trimmed by 2 bases and V by 1 base; bases with no gene match: 4. The CDR3 spans 16 residues. The CDR3 region has the DNA TGTGCCAGCAGCTTAGTCGGCGGGGGGGTCACAGATACGCAGTATTTT. This translates into CASSLVGGGVTDTQYF. The full variable domain, completed using reference TRBV7-8 and TRBJ2-3, is GAGVSQSPRYKVAKRGQDVALRCDPISGHVSLFWYQQALGQGPEFLTYFQNEAQLDKSGLPSDRFFAERPEGSVSTLKIQRTQQEDSAVYLCASSLVGGGVTDTQYFGPGTRLTVL.